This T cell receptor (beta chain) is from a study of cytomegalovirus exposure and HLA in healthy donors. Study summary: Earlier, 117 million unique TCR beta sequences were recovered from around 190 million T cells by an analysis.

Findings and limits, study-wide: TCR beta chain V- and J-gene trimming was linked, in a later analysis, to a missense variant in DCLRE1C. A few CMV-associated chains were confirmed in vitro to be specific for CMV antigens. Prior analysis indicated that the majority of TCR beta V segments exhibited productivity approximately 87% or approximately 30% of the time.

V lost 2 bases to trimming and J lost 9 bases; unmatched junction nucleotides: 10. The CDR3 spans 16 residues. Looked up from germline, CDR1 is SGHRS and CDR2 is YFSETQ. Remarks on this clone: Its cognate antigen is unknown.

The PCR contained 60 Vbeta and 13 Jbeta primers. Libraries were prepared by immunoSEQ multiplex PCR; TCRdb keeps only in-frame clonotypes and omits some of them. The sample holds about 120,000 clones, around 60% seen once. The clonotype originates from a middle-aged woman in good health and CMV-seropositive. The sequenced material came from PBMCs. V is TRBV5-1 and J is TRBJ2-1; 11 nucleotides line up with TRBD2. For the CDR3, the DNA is TGCGCCAGCAGCTTCTCTCTTCTAGCGGGAGGTGGTGAGCAGTTCTTC. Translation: CASSFSLLAGGGEQFF.